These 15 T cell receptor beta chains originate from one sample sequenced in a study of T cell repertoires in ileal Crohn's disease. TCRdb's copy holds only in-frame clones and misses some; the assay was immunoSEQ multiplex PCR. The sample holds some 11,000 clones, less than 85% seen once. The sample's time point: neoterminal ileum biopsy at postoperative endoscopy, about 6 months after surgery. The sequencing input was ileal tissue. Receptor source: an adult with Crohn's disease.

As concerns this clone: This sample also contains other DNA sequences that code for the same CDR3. The CDR3 DNA reads as TGTGCCAGCAGCTTAGGGCTAGCGGAAGAGACCCAGTACTTC. Its translation is CASSLGLAEETQYF. The V and J genes are TRBV7-2 and TRBJ2-5; 7 nucleotides match TRBD2. CDR3 length equals 14 residues. The J segment lost 3 bases and the V segment lost 1 base, leaving 2 bases of the junction unmatched. The germline V gene encodes CDR1 SGHTA and CDR2 FQGNSA.

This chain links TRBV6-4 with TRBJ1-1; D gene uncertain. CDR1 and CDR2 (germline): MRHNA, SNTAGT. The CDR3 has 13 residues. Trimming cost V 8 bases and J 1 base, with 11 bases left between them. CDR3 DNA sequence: TGTGCCAGCGGCGAGACTTGGAACACTGAAGCTTTCTTT. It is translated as CASGETWNTEAFF.

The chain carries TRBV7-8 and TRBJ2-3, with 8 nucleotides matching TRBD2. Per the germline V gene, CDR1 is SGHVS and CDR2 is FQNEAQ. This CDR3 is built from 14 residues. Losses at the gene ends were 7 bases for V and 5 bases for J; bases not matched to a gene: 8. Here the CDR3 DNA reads TGTGCCAGCAATCGGGGGGGCCTTGGAGATACGCAGTATTTT. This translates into CASNRGGLGDTQYF.

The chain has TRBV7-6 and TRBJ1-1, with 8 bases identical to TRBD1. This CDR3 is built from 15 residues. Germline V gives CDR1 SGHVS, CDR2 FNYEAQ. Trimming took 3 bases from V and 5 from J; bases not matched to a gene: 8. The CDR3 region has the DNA TGTGCCAGCAGCTTGAGCCAGGGGGCAAAGACTGAAGCTTTCTTT. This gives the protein CASSLSQGAKTEAFF. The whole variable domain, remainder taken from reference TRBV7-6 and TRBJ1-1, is GAGVSQSPRYKVTKRGQDVALRCDPISGHVSLYWYRQALGQGPEFLTYFNYEAQQDKSGLPNDRFSAERPEGSISTLTIQRTEQRDSAMYRCASSLSQGAKTEAFFGQGTRLTVV.

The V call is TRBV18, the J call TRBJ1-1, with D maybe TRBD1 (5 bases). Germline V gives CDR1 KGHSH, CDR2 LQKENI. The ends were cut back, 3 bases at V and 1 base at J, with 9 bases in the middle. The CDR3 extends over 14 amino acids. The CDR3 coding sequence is TGTGCCAGCTCACCCCGGAGGGGGAACACTGAAGCTTTCTTT. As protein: CASSPRRGNTEAFF. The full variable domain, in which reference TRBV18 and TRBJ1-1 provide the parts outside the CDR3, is NAGVMQNPRHLVRRRGQEARLRCSPMKGHSHVYWYRQLPEEGLKFMVYLQKENIIDESGMPKERFSAEFPKEGPSILRIQQVVRGDSAAYFCASSPRRGNTEAFFGQGTRLTVV.

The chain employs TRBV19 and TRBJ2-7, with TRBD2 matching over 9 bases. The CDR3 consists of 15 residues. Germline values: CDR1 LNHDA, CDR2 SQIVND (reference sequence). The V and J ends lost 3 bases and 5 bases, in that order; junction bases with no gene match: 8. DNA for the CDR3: TGTGCCAGTAGTATGGGGCTAGCGGGGATAAACGAGCAGTACTTC. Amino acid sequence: CASSMGLAGINEQYF.

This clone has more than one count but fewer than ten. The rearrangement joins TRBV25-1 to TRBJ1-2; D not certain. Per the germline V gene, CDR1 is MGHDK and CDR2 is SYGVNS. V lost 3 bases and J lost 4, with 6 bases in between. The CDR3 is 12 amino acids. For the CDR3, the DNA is TGTGCCAGCAGTGATTCTCGCTATGGCTACACCTTC. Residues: CASSDSRYGYTF.

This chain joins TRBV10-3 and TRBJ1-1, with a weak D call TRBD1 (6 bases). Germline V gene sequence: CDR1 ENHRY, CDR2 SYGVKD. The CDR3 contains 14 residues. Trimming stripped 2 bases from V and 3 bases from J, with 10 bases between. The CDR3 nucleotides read TGTGCCATCAGTGAGGGACAGCCGTACACTGAAGCTTTCTTT. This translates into CAISEGQPYTEAFF.

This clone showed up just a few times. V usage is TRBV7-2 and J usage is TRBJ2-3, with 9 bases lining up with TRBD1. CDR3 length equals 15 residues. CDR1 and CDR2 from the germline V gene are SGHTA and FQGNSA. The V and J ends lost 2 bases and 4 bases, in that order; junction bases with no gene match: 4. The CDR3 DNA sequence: TGTGCCAGCAGCTTAAGGGGACAGGGTCCAGATACGCAGTATTTT. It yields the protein CASSLRGQGPDTQYF.

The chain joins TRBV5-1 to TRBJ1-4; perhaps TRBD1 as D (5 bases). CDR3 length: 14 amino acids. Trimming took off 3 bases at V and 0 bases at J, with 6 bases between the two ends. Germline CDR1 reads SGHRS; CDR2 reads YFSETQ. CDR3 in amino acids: CASSWTTTNEKLFF. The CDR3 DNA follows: TGCGCCAGCAGCTGGACAACAACTAATGAAAAACTGTTTTTT.

The CDR3 region has the DNA TGCGCCAGCAGCCCAAGATGGGGGGAGTATAGCAATCAGCCCCAGCATTTT. It yields the protein CASSPRWGEYSNQPQHF. J is TRBJ1-5 and V is TRBV4-1, with a weak D call TRBD1 (5 bases). There are 17 residues in the CDR3. Germline V CDR1 and CDR2: MGHRA, YSYEKL. V was pared by 4 bases and J by 0 bases, with 16 bases between.

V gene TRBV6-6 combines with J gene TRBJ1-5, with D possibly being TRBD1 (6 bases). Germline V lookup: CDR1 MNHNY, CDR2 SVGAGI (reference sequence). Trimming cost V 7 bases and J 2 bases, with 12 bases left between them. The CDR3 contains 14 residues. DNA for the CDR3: TGTGCCAGCACCCTAGGGGGGGGCAATCAGCCCCAGCATTTT. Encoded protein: CASTLGGGNQPQHF.

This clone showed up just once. The chain's CDR3 is CASSPEGQGTPTNEKLFF. DNA for the CDR3: TGCGCCAGCAGCCCTGAAGGACAGGGAACTCCAACTAATGAAAAACTGTTTTTT. The chain combines TRBV5-1 with TRBJ1-4; the match to TRBD1 covers 8 bases. This CDR3 is 18 amino acids long. Germline lookup yields CDR1 SGHRS and CDR2 YFSETQ. Losses at the gene ends were 4 bases for V and 0 bases for J; bases not matched to a gene: 11.

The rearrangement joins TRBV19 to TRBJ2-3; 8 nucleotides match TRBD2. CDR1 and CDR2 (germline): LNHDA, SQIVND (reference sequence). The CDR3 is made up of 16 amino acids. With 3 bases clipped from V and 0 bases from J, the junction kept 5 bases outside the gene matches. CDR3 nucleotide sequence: TGTGCCAGTAGTATGGCCAGCGGGGGAAGCACAGATACGCAGTATTTT. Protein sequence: CASSMASGGSTDTQYF. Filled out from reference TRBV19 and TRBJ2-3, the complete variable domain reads DGGITQSPKYLFRKEGQNVTLSCEQNLNHDAMYWYRQDPGQGLRLIYYSQIVNDFQKGDIAEGYSVSREKKESFPLTVTSAQKNPTAFYLCASSMASGGSTDTQYFGPGTRLTVL.

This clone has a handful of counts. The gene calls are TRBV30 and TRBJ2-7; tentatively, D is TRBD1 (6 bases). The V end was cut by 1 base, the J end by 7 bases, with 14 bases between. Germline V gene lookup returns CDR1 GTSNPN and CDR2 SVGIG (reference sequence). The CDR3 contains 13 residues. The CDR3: CAWSASPGQEQYF. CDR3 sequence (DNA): TGTGCCTGGAGTGCGTCCCCGGGACAAGAGCAGTACTTC.